This T cell receptor beta chain was found in a study of T-cell memory formation after mild COVID-19. The study's findings and limits: Proof of SARS-CoV-2 specificity was absent for the second-wave clones that crested on day 37. For contracting clones, CD4+ ones sat mainly in CM and EM, CD8+ in EMRA. A subset of responding clones appeared in pre-infection memory, suggesting cross-reactive memory joined. Clones contracting day 15 to 85 were balanced CD4/CD8; later expanders leaned CD4+.

The germline CDR1 and CDR2 sequences are MNHNY and SVGAGI (reference sequence). V gave up 5 bases and J gave up 6 bases; unmatched junction bases: 2. The CDR3 has 12 amino acids. On this clonotype: Its specificity is not known.

One entry per CDR3 protein, called by TCRdb with MiXCR from the 5' RACE reads. The table includes 300,000 to 400,000 distinct CDR3 sequences, 28% detected once. The chain has TRBV6-6 and TRBJ1-1, with 8 bases identical to TRBD1. The TCR comes from an adult woman who had mild COVID-19 (a few samples of this study predate the infection). Cell type and time point are not known. Sequencing was done on a sample of PBMCs or a T cell subset sorted from them (not recorded which). CDR3 in amino acids: CASSRDRSEAFF. The CDR3 nucleotides are TGTGCCAGCAGTAGGGACAGGTCTGAAGCTTTCTTT.